The T cell receptor (beta chain) under discussion was sequenced for a study of cytomegalovirus exposure and HLA in healthy donors. Overall study: Inside one of the first data releases sat about 85 million unique TCRs taken from HLA-typed donors.

Whole-study findings and limits: Confirmation was obtained in vitro that a few CMV-associated chains are specific for CMV antigens. The study listed under 200 cytomegalovirus-associated TCR beta chains.

It was with 60 Vbeta and 13 Jbeta primers that the PCR ran. Per the authors' pipeline: Later, some 79 million unique TCR beta chains were counted in an analysis, and approximately 9.9 million of them were shared. Data came from immunoSEQ multiplex PCR; TCRdb stores just in-frame clones and leaves some out. V and J calls and clone size are given by that table; D and trimming were obtained from the DNA. The sample shows roughly 80,000 clones, around two thirds of them seen only once. As regards this clone: Its antigen is undetermined.

With 1 base clipped from V and 8 bases from J, the junction kept 11 bases outside the gene matches. Germline CDR1 and CDR2: SGHKS and YYEKEE (reference sequence). This CDR3 region has 16 residues. The sequence was obtained from a woman between 50 and 59 years old in good health and CMV-seropositive. The sample was PBMCs. The chain is built from TRBV5-5 and TRBJ1-2; 10 nucleotides align to TRBD1. This chain's CDR3 is CASSLNFAGQGTGYTF. CDR3 nucleotide sequence: TGTGCCAGCAGCTTGAATTTTGCGGGACAGGGGACGGGCTACACCTTC. Based on the CDR3 plus reference TRBV5-5 and TRBJ1-2, the full variable domain is DAGVTQSPTHLIKTRGQQVTLRCSPISGHKSVSWYQQVLGQGPQFIFQYYEKEERGRGNFPDRFSARQFPNYSSELNVNALLLGDSALYLCASSLNFAGQGTGYTFGSGTRLTVV.